These 29 T cell receptor beta chains share one sample of origin, sequenced in a study of Ad26.COV2.S vaccination and SARS-CoV-2 variants. Treatment described: about 20 received Ad26.COV2.S at low or high dose, single or two shots; about 5 received placebo; per-sample allocation not given. On day 63 after the first injection, vaccine and placebo recipients gave samples. Generated by immunoSEQ multiplex PCR, the TCRdb table keeps only in-frame clones and is missing some. The table shows 360,000 or so clones, with 80% to 90% occurring only once. Here the sequenced sample was peripheral blood, taken in a trial of Ad26.COV2.S vaccine versus placebo. Every receptor here comes from a person aged 18 to 59 who received the Ad26.COV2.S COVID-19 vaccine or a placebo.

The chain couples TRBV4-2 to TRBJ2-5, with 8 positions matching TRBD1. The CDR3 loop spans 15 amino acids. With 2 bases clipped from V and 1 base from J, the junction kept 3 bases outside the gene matches. Germline CDR1 is LGHNA and CDR2 is YNFKEQ. The CDR3, as DNA: TGTGCCAGCAGCCAACCCGGACAGGGCCAAGAGACCCAGTACTTC. It yields the protein CASSQPGQGQETQYF.

V gene TRBV2 combines with J gene TRBJ1-5; possible D gene TRBD1, 5 bases. Trimming cost V 3 bases and J 6 bases, with 9 bases left between them. Per the germline V gene, CDR1 is SNHLY and CDR2 is FYNNEI. The CDR3 totals 13 residues. CDR3 bases: TGTGCCAGCAGTGACCGGGACGCTCAGCCCCAGCATTTT. Residues: CASSDRDAQPQHF. Full variable domain (rest looked up from reference TRBV2 and TRBJ1-5): EPEVTQTPSHQVTQMGQEVILRCVPISNHLYFYWYRQILGQKVEFLVSFYNNEISEKSEIFDDQFSVERPDGSNFTLKIRSTKLEDSAMYFCASSDRDAQPQHFGDGTRLSIL.

The chain uses TRBV6-4 and TRBJ2-2, with D unclear. V lost 4 bases, J lost 1 base, and 4 bases lay in between. The CDR3 has 13 residues. Germline CDR1 reads MRHNA; CDR2 reads SNTAGT. Here the CDR3 reads CASSGQNTGELFF. DNA for the CDR3: TGTGCCAGCAGTGGACAGAACACCGGGGAGCTGTTTTTT.

V gene TRBV6-2 or TRBV6-3 combines with J gene TRBJ1-5, with D uncertain. This CDR3 comprises 13 residues. Germline V CDR1 and CDR2: MNHEY, SVGEGT. V was trimmed by 3 bases and J by 0 bases, leaving 3 bases between them. CDR3 sequence: CASSYDSNQPQHF. CDR3 in DNA: TGTGCCAGCAGTTATGATAGCAATCAGCCCCAGCATTTT.

The chain uses TRBV5-3 and TRBJ2-1; D might be TRBD1 (6 bases). TRBV5-3 is reported as an ORF; its role is uncertain. This CDR3 has 13 amino acids. Trimming stripped 2 bases from V and 5 bases from J, with 8 bases between. The CDR3 reads CARSFHRDNEQFF. The CDR3, as DNA: TGTGCCAGAAGCTTCCACAGGGACAATGAGCAGTTCTTC.

The rearrangement uses TRBV27 and TRBJ2-2; D gene uncertain. CDR3 size: 16 residues. The V end was cut by 7 bases, the J end by 4 bases, with 19 bases between. Germline V gene lookup returns CDR1 MNHEY and CDR2 SMNVEV (reference sequence). The CDR3 here is CASTTLERVGTGELFF. CDR3 bases: TGTGCCAGCACCACCCTGGAGCGCGTTGGCACCGGGGAGCTGTTTTTT.

The chain links TRBV7-2 to TRBJ2-3; D unclear. Germline V gene sequence: CDR1 SGHTA, CDR2 FQGNSA. V dropped 6 bases and J dropped 3 bases, with 13 bases sitting between them. This CDR3 contains 14 residues. The CDR3 is CASRGLVSTDTQYF. The CDR3 coding sequence is TGTGCCAGCAGGGGTCTAGTGTCTACAGATACGCAGTATTTT.

There are a few counts of this clone. The V call is TRBV3-1 (or the pseudogene TRBV3-2), the J call TRBJ1-6; perhaps TRBD1 as D (5 bases). V was cut by 8 bases and J by 6 bases, with 11 bases left in between. CDR3 length: 13 residues. CDR1 LGHDT and CDR2 YNNKEL come from the germline V gene (reference sequence). The CDR3 DNA reads TGTGCCAGCGTTCAGGGACCTAATTCACCCCTCCACTTT. It translates to CASVQGPNSPLHF.

The chain is built from TRBV7-6 and TRBJ2-3; D is unresolved. The CDR3 has 13 amino acids. Trimming pared 5 bases from V and 6 bases from J, leaving 12 bases between. Germline CDR1 SGHVS, CDR2 FNYEAQ. In DNA, the CDR3 is TGTGCCAGCAGCCTCCAGAATTGGGATACGCAGTATTTT. It specifies CASSLQNWDTQYF.

The chain combines TRBV29-1 with TRBJ2-7; TRBD1 might be the D (6 bases). Germline assignment: CDR1 SQVTM and CDR2 ANQGSEA. V lost 2 bases to trimming and J lost 5 bases, with 16 bases between them. This CDR3 is built from 14 residues. CDR3 loop: CSVETGQGIHEQYF. CDR3 in DNA: TGCAGCGTTGAAACTGGTCAGGGGATCCACGAGCAGTACTTC.

The chain employs TRBV2 and TRBJ1-5; 9 nucleotides agree with TRBD1. Looked up from germline, CDR1 is SNHLY and CDR2 is FYNNEI. V was pared by 1 base and J by 4 bases, with 2 bases of the junction left unmatched. The CDR3 length is 15 residues. This CDR3 reads CASSEDRGRNQPQHF. The CDR3 nucleotides read TGTGCCAGCAGTGAAGACAGGGGGCGAAATCAGCCCCAGCATTTT.

The J gene is TRBJ2-7, the V gene TRBV4-1, with D possibly matching TRBD1 (5 bases). V gave up 5 bases and J gave up 1 base, with 15 bases separating them. Germline values: CDR1 MGHRA, CDR2 YSYEKL. The CDR3 extends over 15 amino acids. DNA for the CDR3: TGCGCCAGCAGCGCCCAAAAGGGGTGGTCCTACGAGCAGTACTTC. This codes for CASSAQKGWSYEQYF.

The V gene is TRBV10-3, the J gene TRBJ2-7; a possible D gene is TRBD2 (5 bases). This CDR3 region has 12 residues. CDR1 ENHRY and CDR2 SYGVKD come from the germline V gene. V was clipped by 7 bases and J by 5 bases, with 12 bases between them. DNA for the CDR3: TGTGCCATCACGGACTCCTTGGACGAGCAGTACTTC. Translated: CAITDSLDEQYF.

V gene TRBV27 combines with J gene TRBJ1-5, with D maybe TRBD1 (5 bases). Between the trimmed V and J ends, which lost 6 bases and 0 bases, there was a span of 12 bases. This CDR3 is 15 amino acids long. Germline V gives CDR1 MNHEY, CDR2 SMNVEV (reference sequence). The CDR3: CASSTGPYSNQPQHF. Here the CDR3 DNA reads TGTGCCAGCAGCACGGGACCCTATAGCAATCAGCCCCAGCATTTT.

J is TRBJ2-6 and V is TRBV7-3; TRBD2 is a possible D gene (5 bases). Germline V gives CDR1 SGHTA, CDR2 FQGTGA. Deletions cut 1 base from V and 1 base from J, with 20 bases between. This CDR3 has 20 amino acids. CDR3 region: CASSLREGAWNRSGANVLTF. CDR3 DNA: TGTGCCAGCAGCTTAAGAGAGGGAGCGTGGAATCGTTCTGGGGCCAACGTCCTGACTTTC. Variable domain in full (rest from reference TRBV7-3 and TRBJ2-6): GAGVSQTPSNKVTEKGKYVELRCDPISGHTALYWYRQSLGQGPEFLIYFQGTGAADDSGLPNDRFFAVRPEGSVSTLKIQRTERGDSAVYLCASSLREGAWNRSGANVLTFGAGSRLTVL.

There are a few counts of this clone. V and J are TRBV7-6 and TRBJ1-1, with 8 bases aligning to TRBD1. The CDR3 totals 16 residues. Trimming cost V 1 base and J 6 bases; bases outside gene matches: 10. In germline, CDR1 is SGHVS, CDR2 FNYEAQ. DNA of the CDR3: TGTGCCAGCAGCTTAGGGGGGCGGGACAGGATCCCTGAAGCTTTCTTT. Amino acid sequence: CASSLGGRDRIPEAFF.

In this sample, this clone turned up once. This chain joins TRBV5-4 and TRBJ2-1, with 11 bases matching TRBD2. The CDR3 is 17 residues long. Germline trimming cut 0 bases from V and 6 bases from J; bases unmatched to any gene: 8. Germline V gene data show CDR1 as SGHNT and CDR2 as YYREEE (reference sequence). CDR3 bases: TGTGCCAGCAGCTTGGCTCCAGGACTAGCGGGTTCCAATGAGCAGTTCTTC. The encoded protein is CASSLAPGLAGSNEQFF.

The chain carries TRBV15 and TRBJ1-1; tentative D call: TRBD1 (5 bases). V lost 3 bases to trimming and J lost 1 base, with 6 bases between them. Germline V lookup: CDR1 LNHNV, CDR2 YYDKDF (reference sequence). The CDR3 length is 13 residues. CDR3 loop: CATSRGGNTEAFF. The CDR3 DNA reads as TGTGCCACCAGCAGGGGGGGGAACACTGAAGCTTTCTTT.

The chain couples TRBV9 to TRBJ2-1; 8 bases agree with TRBD1. Trimming cost V 4 bases and J 5 bases; bases outside gene matches: 8. CDR3 length: 15 residues. CDR1 and CDR2 (germline): SGDLS, YYNGEE. The CDR3 here is CASSPRGTGDNEQFF. CDR3 in DNA: TGTGCCAGCAGCCCCCGTGGGACAGGTGACAATGAGCAGTTCTTC.

The genes are TRBV7-9 and TRBJ1-2, with D perhaps TRBD1 (5 bases). The V and J ends lost 11 bases and 4 bases respectively, with 17 bases between them. This CDR3 has 13 amino acids. The germline V gene encodes CDR1 SEHNR and CDR2 FQNEAQ (reference sequence). CDR3 sequence (DNA): TGTGCCCCGGGGGACCCGGGGGGCTATGGCTACACCTTC. Protein product: CAPGDPGGYGYTF.

This chain uses TRBV6-5 with TRBJ2-7; 7 bases match TRBD1. CDR3 length equals 13 residues. Unmatched junction bases numbered 6, after V lost 8 bases and J lost 2 bases. CDR1 MNHEY and CDR2 SVGAGI come from the germline V gene. The CDR3 bases are TGTGCCAGCGGGAAAGGGACAGCCTACGAGCAGTACTTC. This codes for CASGKGTAYEQYF.

Written as DNA, the CDR3 is TGTGCCAGCAGCTTAGGGACCAAGGAGCCCCAGCATTTT. Translated: CASSLGTKEPQHF. V and J are TRBV5-6 and TRBJ1-5; perhaps TRBD1 as D (5 bases). The germline CDR1 and CDR2 sequences are SGHDT and YYEEEE. V was shortened by 2 bases and J by 8 bases, with 11 bases between the two germline ends. This CDR3 is 13 amino acids long.

This chain joins TRBV6-1 and TRBJ1-4, with TRBD1 identical over 7 bases. The germline V gene encodes CDR1 MNHNS and CDR2 SASEGT. V shed 3 bases, J shed 4 bases, and the junction held 5 bases outside the gene matches. The CDR3 has 15 residues. The CDR3 spells CASSDRGRLNEKLFF. In DNA form, the CDR3 reads TGTGCCAGCAGTGACAGGGGGAGGCTTAATGAAAAACTGTTTTTT.

This chain connects TRBV6-1 to TRBJ2-5; D call uncertain. This CDR3 is 14 amino acids long. V was shortened by 1 base and J by 4 bases, with 10 bases between the two germline ends. Germline values: CDR1 MNHNS, CDR2 SASEGT. In DNA, the CDR3 is TGTGCCAGCAGTGAAGGGGCATACCGAGAGACCCAGTACTTC. Amino acid sequence: CASSEGAYRETQYF.

The V and J genes are TRBV6-1 and TRBJ2-7, with D uncertain. Trimming took off 1 base at V and 9 bases at J, with 10 bases between the two ends. The CDR3 extends over 12 amino acids. Looked up from germline, CDR1 is MNHNS and CDR2 is SASEGT. CDR3 nucleotide sequence: TGTGCCAGCAGTGAAGGGCTCATAGGGCAGTACTTC. Residues: CASSEGLIGQYF.

The chain has TRBV19 and TRBJ1-2; D is ambiguous. This CDR3 is built from 14 residues. Germline CDR1 is LNHDA and CDR2 is SQIVND (reference sequence). Trimming pared 10 bases from V and 4 bases from J, leaving 19 bases between. The CDR3 spells CANSPSQGGYGYTF. The CDR3 DNA reads as TGTGCCAACTCTCCTTCCCAAGGCGGCTATGGCTACACCTTC.

V and J are TRBV7-9 and TRBJ2-4; TRBD1 matches at 11 bases. V lost 5 bases to trimming and J lost 1 base; unmatched junction nucleotides: 4. CDR3 size: 16 residues. Germline V gene data show CDR1 as SEHNR and CDR2 as FQNEAQ (reference sequence). This CDR3 reads CASSPGTGGAKNIQYF. CDR3 nucleotide sequence: TGTGCCAGCAGCCCCGGGACAGGGGGGGCCAAAAACATTCAGTACTTC.

The rearrangement joins TRBV3-1 (or the pseudogene TRBV3-2) to TRBJ1-3, with a weak D call TRBD1 (5 bases). CDR1 is LGHDT, CDR2 YNNKEL, per germline (reference sequence). The germline V and J ends were trimmed by 1 base and 0 bases, with 16 bases remaining between them. This CDR3 spans 18 amino acids. This CDR3 reads CASSQGFGGTLSGNTIYF. The CDR3 DNA sequence: TGTGCCAGCAGCCAAGGGTTCGGGGGTACCCTCTCTGGAAACACCATATATTTT.

This clone has more than one count but fewer than ten. This chain connects TRBV19 to TRBJ1-2; D ambiguous. Trimming pared 7 bases from V and 5 bases from J, leaving 17 bases between. CDR1 and CDR2 from the germline V gene are LNHDA and SQIVND (reference sequence). There are 14 residues in the CDR3. The CDR3 nucleotides are TGTGCCAGTACCCAGTCCGGTGGGATATATGGCTACACCTTC. It specifies CASTQSGGIYGYTF.